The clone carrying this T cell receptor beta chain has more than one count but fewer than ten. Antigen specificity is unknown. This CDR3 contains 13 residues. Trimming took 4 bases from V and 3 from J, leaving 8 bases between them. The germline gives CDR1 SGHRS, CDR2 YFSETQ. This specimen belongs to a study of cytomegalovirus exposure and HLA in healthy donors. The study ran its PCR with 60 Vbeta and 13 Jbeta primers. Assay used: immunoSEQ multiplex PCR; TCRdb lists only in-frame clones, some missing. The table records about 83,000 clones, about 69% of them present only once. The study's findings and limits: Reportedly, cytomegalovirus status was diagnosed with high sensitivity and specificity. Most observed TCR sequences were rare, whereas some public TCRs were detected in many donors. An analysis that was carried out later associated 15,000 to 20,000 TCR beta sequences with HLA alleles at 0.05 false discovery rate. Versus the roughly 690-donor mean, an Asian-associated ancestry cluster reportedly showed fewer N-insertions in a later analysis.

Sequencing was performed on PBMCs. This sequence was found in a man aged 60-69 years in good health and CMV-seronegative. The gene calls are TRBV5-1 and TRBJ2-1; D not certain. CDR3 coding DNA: TGCGCCAGCAGCCCTAGAGGCTACAATGAGCAGTTCTTC. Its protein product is CASSPRGYNEQFF.